This record looks at one T cell receptor (beta chain) sequence and its context. Its antigen is still unknown. The data belong to a study of OX40 agonist ivuxolimab in advanced cancers. Whole-study findings and limits: What antigens the expanded peripheral T cells recognized was never established.

Profiled with immunoSEQ multiplex PCR; TCRdb holds only in-frame clones, not every one. The top ten hold over 0.4% of the sample, which has tens of thousands of clones, around 86% seen once. The germline V gene has CDR1 KGHSH and CDR2 LQKENI. The CDR3 sequence is 16 residues long. Trimming cost V 9 bases and J 1 base, with 21 bases left between them. The clonotype originates from an adult with an advanced solid tumor such as melanoma, head and neck, liver or kidney cancer. V usage is TRBV18 and J usage is TRBJ1-1; no firm D call. The material was CD4+ or CD8+ T cells sorted from blood, obtained in a trial of the OX40 agonist ivuxolimab. Here the CDR3 reads CASHLTSGNGNTEAFF. CDR3 DNA: TGTGCCAGTCACTTAACGTCCGGGAATGGGAACACTGAAGCTTTCTTT.